The clone carrying this TCR beta chain was counted at least ten times. Individual cDNA molecules carried attached unique molecular identifiers. In TCRdb, the 5' RACE reads were re-called with MiXCR into one record per CDR3 protein. The sample contains roughly 48,000 distinct CDR3 sequences, about 4.2% of which appear only once. The record originates from a study of early T cells in non-severe SARS-CoV-2 infection. Study as a whole: Unsorted whole blood bulk RNA was sequenced, with unpaired chains.

This CDR3 contains 13 residues. The V gene lost 5 bases and the J gene lost 5 bases, with 9 bases spanning the gap. The V gene's germline CDR1 is SNHLY and CDR2 FYNNEI. The sample was whole blood. The clonotype originates from an adult who was a healthcare worker with PCR-confirmed SARS-CoV-2 infection or an uninfected control (not recorded which). The rearrangement links TRBV2 to TRBJ2-2, with D maybe TRBD1 (5 bases). In DNA, the CDR3 is TGTGCCAGCAGTTCGACAGCTACCGGGGAGCTGTTTTTT. Protein sequence: CASSSTATGELFF.